The 10 T cell receptor beta chains listed next were all sequenced from one sample in a study of Graves' ophthalmopathy and Graves' hyperthyroidism. RNA transcripts yielded amplified TCR beta CDR3 regions. HTBI primers primed a first-round RT-PCR, and a second-round multiplex PCR followed. Each CDR3 protein is one row after TCRdb ran MiXCR on the multiplex PCR reads. Here the sample spans 200,000 to 250,000 distinct CDR3 sequences, around 45% being singletons. Sample: peripheral blood. Receptors originate from an adult man with Graves' ophthalmopathy.

This clonotype was detected many times. This chain joins TRBV28 and TRBJ2-6, with unresolved D. Germline CDR1 is MDHEN and CDR2 is SYDVKM. CDR3 length: 12 residues. Trimming left V 8 bases short and J 1 base short, with 3 bases between. This chain's CDR3 is CASVSGANVLTF. The CDR3 nucleotides are TGTGCCAGCGTATCTGGGGCCAACGTCCTGACTTTC. Together with reference TRBV28 and TRBJ2-6, the CDR3 gives the full variable domain: DVKVTQSSRYLVKRTGEKVFLECVQDMDHENMFWYRQDPGLGLRLIYFSYDVKMKEKGDIPEGYSVSREKKERFSLILESASTNQTSMYLCASVSGANVLTFGAGSRLTVL.

V gene TRBV11-2 combines with J gene TRBJ2-7; D remains ambiguous. Germline V lookup: CDR1 SGHAT, CDR2 FQNNGV. V lost 3 bases to trimming and J lost 5 bases, with 2 bases between them. This CDR3 region has 10 residues. The CDR3 spells CASSLDEQYF. CDR3 DNA sequence: TGTGCCAGCAGCTTGGACGAGCAGTACTTC.

The rearrangement joins TRBV29-1 to TRBJ2-5; the match to TRBD1 covers 10 bases. J lost 5 bases, V lost 7 bases, and 7 bases had no gene match. CDR1 and CDR2 from the germline V gene are SQVTM and ANQGSEA. The CDR3 contains 13 residues. This chain's CDR3 is CSGRQGAQETQYF. In DNA, the CDR3 is TGCAGCGGAAGACAGGGGGCGCAGGAGACCCAGTACTTC.

The chain links TRBV7-3 to TRBJ2-2, with D perhaps TRBD1 or TRBD2 (5 bases each). There are 15 residues in the CDR3. CDR1 and CDR2 from the germline V gene are SGHTA and FQGTGA. The germline V and J ends were trimmed by 2 bases and 5 bases, with 12 bases remaining between them. The CDR3 DNA follows: TGTGCCAGCAGCTTACAAGGGGAGACTACCGGGGAGCTGTTTTTT. Amino acid sequence: CASSLQGETTGELFF.

This clonotype appeared a few times. The chain combines TRBV5-1 with TRBJ1-1, with D hard to call. CDR3 length: 11 residues. From germline, CDR1 is SGHRS and CDR2 YFSETQ. V was pared by 3 bases and J by 4 bases, with 4 bases between. CDR3 in amino acids: CASSWGTEAFF. The CDR3, as DNA: TGCGCCAGCAGCTGGGGCACTGAAGCTTTCTTT. Combining the CDR3 with reference TRBV5-1 and TRBJ1-1 gives the whole variable domain KAGVTQTPRYLIKTRGQQVTLSCSPISGHRSVSWYQQTPGQGLQFLFEYFSETQRNKGNFPGRFSGRQFSNSRSEMNVSTLELGDSALYLCASSWGTEAFFGQGTRLTVV.

This rearrangement joins TRBV7-9 to TRBJ1-3, with D uncertain. The CDR3 totals 17 residues. Trimming removed 1 base at V and 0 bases at J, with 13 bases between. Germline V gene sequence: CDR1 SEHNR, CDR2 FQNEAQ (reference sequence). The CDR3 DNA follows: TGTGCCAGCAGCTTAGGGGTGGAAATCTCCTCTGGAAACACCATATATTTT. Its translation is CASSLGVEISSGNTIYF.

The CDR3 loop is CASSLQGIAAEQYF. CDR3 in DNA: TGCGCCAGCAGCTTACAGGGGATCGCCGCTGAGCAGTACTTC. The J gene is TRBJ2-7, the V gene TRBV5-1, with TRBD1 matching over 7 bases. The V gene's germline CDR1 is SGHRS and CDR2 YFSETQ. CDR3 length equals 14 residues. With V trimmed by 2 bases and J by 7 bases, 9 bases remained unmatched.

J is TRBJ2-3 and V is TRBV10-3; 10 bases match TRBD2. V lost 2 bases, J lost 4 bases, and 3 bases stayed unmatched. Germline V CDR1 and CDR2: ENHRY, SYGVKD. The CDR3 spans 15 residues. The DNA for the CDR3 is TGTGCCATCAGTGAGGGGACTAGCGACGCAGATACGCAGTATTTT. Translation gives CAISEGTSDADTQYF.

This clonotype was observed a few times. The chain uses TRBV15 and TRBJ2-1; no definite D call. The CDR3 contains 14 residues. Germline values: CDR1 LNHNV, CDR2 YYDKDF (reference sequence). Trimming stripped 0 bases from V and 5 bases from J, with 8 bases between. CDR3 residues: CATSRERAHNEQFF. In DNA form, the CDR3 reads TGTGCCACCAGCAGAGAACGGGCCCACAATGAGCAGTTCTTC.

The CDR3 protein is CASSLWTDTGELFF. DNA of the CDR3: TGTGCCAGCAGCTTATGGACAGACACCGGGGAGCTGTTTTTT. The chain combines TRBV7-2 with TRBJ2-2; TRBD1 is a possible D gene (6 bases). The V gene's germline CDR1 is SGHTA and CDR2 FQGNSA. V was shortened by 2 bases and J by 3 bases, with 7 bases between the two germline ends. The length of the CDR3 is 14 residues.